Described below is a single T cell receptor (beta chain) sequence and its context. The CDR3 covers 16 residues. Trimming took 5 bases from V and 4 from J; bases not matched to a gene: 11. Germline assignment: CDR1 MDHEN and CDR2 SYDVKM. Treatment specified: some 20 received Ad26.COV2.S at low or high dose, single or two shots; 5 received placebo; per-sample allocation not given. Vaccine and placebo recipients were sampled on day 63 after the first injection. The data are from a study of Ad26.COV2.S vaccination and SARS-CoV-2 variants. Method: immunoSEQ multiplex PCR; TCRdb's copy keeps in-frame clones and lacks some. The sample consists of approximately 400,000 clones, about 85% of them appearing once.

The specimen was peripheral blood, collected in a trial of Ad26.COV2.S vaccine versus placebo. This clonotype was obtained from a person between 18 and 65 years old who received the Ad26.COV2.S COVID-19 vaccine or a placebo. The chain recombines TRBV28 with TRBJ2-4; 7 bases agree with TRBD2. The CDR3 here is CASSPHSRGGKNIQYF. CDR3 coding DNA: TGTGCCAGCAGTCCCCACTCGCGGGGAGGGAAAAACATTCAGTACTTC.